This entry lists 5 T cell receptor beta chains sequenced from one sample in a study of T-cell memory formation after mild COVID-19. TCRdb analysed the 5' RACE reads with MiXCR anew, one entry per CDR3 protein. Here the sample spans more than 75,000 distinct CDR3 sequences, around 27% being singletons. Sequences were obtained from PBMCs or a T cell subset sorted from them (not recorded which). These receptors were collected from a man between 18 and 35 years old who had mild COVID-19 (a few samples of this study predate the infection). Cell type and time point are not known.

This clonotype has only a few counts. V and J are TRBV7-9 and TRBJ2-7, with no clear D. This CDR3 contains 14 residues. In germline, CDR1 is SEHNR, CDR2 FQNEAQ (reference sequence). V was cut by 7 bases and J by 0 bases, with 13 bases left in between. CDR3 amino acids: CASTPPGPSYEQYF. The CDR3 coding sequence is TGTGCCAGCACCCCCCCCGGGCCCTCCTACGAGCAGTACTTC.

This clonotype occurred a few times. The chain employs TRBV3-1 and TRBJ1-1; 7 bases agree with TRBD1. With 4 bases clipped from V and 6 bases from J, the junction kept 11 bases outside the gene matches. Per the germline V gene, CDR1 is LGHDT and CDR2 is YNNKEL (reference sequence). The CDR3 spans 15 residues. The CDR3 loop is CASSPGRGGVPEAFF. The CDR3, as DNA: TGTGCCAGCAGCCCCGGTCGAGGGGGCGTCCCTGAAGCTTTCTTT.

This clonotype has just a few counts. V and J are TRBV6-6 and TRBJ2-1; 14 bases line up with TRBD2. V gave up 5 bases and J gave up 8 bases; unmatched junction bases: 5. Germline assignment: CDR1 MNHNY and CDR2 SVGAGI (reference sequence). The CDR3 sequence is 15 residues long. In DNA, the CDR3 is TGTGCCAGCAGTCCCCGGACTAGCGGGGGGTATGAGCAGTTCTTC. Its protein product is CASSPRTSGGYEQFF.

This chain connects TRBV7-2 to TRBJ2-7; 9 nucleotides line up with TRBD1. This CDR3 is built from 15 residues. Per the germline V gene, CDR1 is SGHTA and CDR2 is FQGNSA. Trimming removed 2 bases from V and 7 bases from J; junction bases left unmatched: 9. Here the CDR3 DNA reads TGTGCCAGCAGCTTAACCGGGACAGGGACCTGGGAGCAGTACTTC. Translating it yields CASSLTGTGTWEQYF.

V usage is TRBV4-3 and J usage is TRBJ2-5; 8 bases are a match to TRBD2. V gave up 3 bases and J gave up 3 bases; unmatched junction bases: 6. The germline V gene encodes CDR1 LGHNA and CDR2 YSLEER. This CDR3 is built from 15 residues. CDR3 DNA: TGCGCCAGCAGCCACACCGGGACTAGTAAAGAGACCCAGTACTTC. Translation: CASSHTGTSKETQYF.